The TCR beta chain described here comes from a study of T cells in Graves' hyperthyroidism and ophthalmopathy. On this clonotype: The antigen is not known.

Each diagnosis was grounded in clinical symptoms, serum thyroxine and TRAb, thyroid ultrasound, and orbital computed tomography. Template material for amplifying TCR beta CDR3 regions consisted of RNA transcripts. The TCR CDR3 was amplified in a first-round RT-PCR using the HTBI primer set. One entry per CDR3 protein results from TCRdb running MiXCR on the multiplex PCR reads. The profile shows hundreds of thousands of distinct CDR3 sequences, about 14% of them singletons. Overall study results and limits: The majority of expanded thyroid clonotypes above 0.001 also appeared in blood. Ophthalmopathy could be told apart from stable hyperthyroidism with a 13 V-J model.

Trimming removed 1 base at V and 2 bases at J, with 8 bases between. This CDR3 spans 14 amino acids. CDR1 and CDR2 from the germline V gene are SGHDN and FVKESK. This sequence originates from a woman aged 45 to 65 with Graves' ophthalmopathy. The rearrangement uses TRBV14 and TRBJ2-5; D possibly uses TRBD1 or TRBD2 (5 bases each). Sample: blood. CDR3 region: CASSQVGVQETQYF. CDR3 in DNA: TGTGCCAGCAGCCAAGTGGGGGTGCAAGAGACCCAGTACTTC.